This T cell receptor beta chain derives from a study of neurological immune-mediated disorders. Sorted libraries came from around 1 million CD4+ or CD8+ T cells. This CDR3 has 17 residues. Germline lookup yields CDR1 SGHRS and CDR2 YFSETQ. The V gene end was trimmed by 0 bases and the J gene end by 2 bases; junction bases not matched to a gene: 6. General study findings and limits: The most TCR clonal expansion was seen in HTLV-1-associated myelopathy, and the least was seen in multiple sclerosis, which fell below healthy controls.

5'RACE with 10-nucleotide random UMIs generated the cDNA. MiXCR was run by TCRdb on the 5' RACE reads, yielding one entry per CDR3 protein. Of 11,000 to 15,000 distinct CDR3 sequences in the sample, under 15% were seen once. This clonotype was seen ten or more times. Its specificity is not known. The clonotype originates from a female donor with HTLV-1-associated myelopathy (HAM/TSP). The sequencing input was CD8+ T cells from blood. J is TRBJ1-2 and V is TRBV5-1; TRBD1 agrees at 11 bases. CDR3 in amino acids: CASSLETGQGVNYGYTF. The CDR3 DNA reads TGCGCCAGCAGCTTGGAAACGGGACAGGGGGTAAACTATGGCTACACCTTC.